Below are 13 T cell receptor beta chains sequenced from a single sample in a study of T-cell memory formation after mild COVID-19. TCRdb redid the calling of the 5' RACE reads with MiXCR, one entry per CDR3 protein. The table records tens of thousands of distinct CDR3 sequences, approximately 13% of them present only once. Material for sequencing was PBMCs or a T cell subset sorted from them (not recorded which). The source of these receptors is an adult woman who had mild COVID-19 (a few samples of this study predate the infection). Cell type and time point are not known.

This clonotype was counted a few times. This chain uses TRBV2 with TRBJ2-7; D is undetermined. Trimming cost V 7 bases and J 3 bases, with 16 bases left between them. Germline assignment: CDR1 SNHLY and CDR2 FYNNEI. This CDR3 contains 14 residues. DNA of the CDR3: TGTGCCAGCATGATTGGCTGGGTTCGCTACGAGCAGTACTTC. The encoded protein is CASMIGWVRYEQYF.

This clonotype turned up a few times. The chain's CDR3 is CASSLHPTGGDNEQFF. The CDR3 DNA reads as TGTGCCAGCAGTCTACATCCCACAGGGGGGGACAATGAGCAGTTCTTC. The chain recombines TRBV27 with TRBJ2-1, with a weak D call TRBD1 (8 bases). Per germline, CDR1 MNHEY and CDR2 SMNVEV (reference sequence). Trimming pared 5 bases from V and 5 bases from J, leaving 19 bases between. This CDR3 is 16 amino acids long.

The chain joins TRBV15 to TRBJ1-5; D is unresolved. This CDR3 region has 15 residues. Germline V gene sequence: CDR1 LNHNV, CDR2 YYDKDF (reference sequence). V gave up 0 bases and J gave up 4 bases, with 10 bases separating them. CDR3 bases: TGTGCCACCAGCAGAGACAGACATCTTAATCAGCCCCAGCATTTT. Protein: CATSRDRHLNQPQHF.

The V call is TRBV4-2, the J call TRBJ2-1, with 11 bases that match TRBD2. J lost 5 bases, V lost 1 base, and 4 bases had no gene match. Germline-derived CDR1 and CDR2 are LGHNA and YNFKEQ. The CDR3 consists of 16 residues. CDR3 bases: TGTGCCAGCAGCCAAGGACTAGCGGGAACGAACAATGAGCAGTTCTTC. Protein sequence: CASSQGLAGTNNEQFF.

The chain employs TRBV9 and TRBJ2-1; possibly TRBD2 for D (6 bases). Germline-derived CDR1 and CDR2 are SGDLS and YYNGEE. CDR3 length: 16 amino acids. Trimming took off 1 base at V and 4 bases at J, with 15 bases between the two ends. In DNA form, the CDR3 reads TGTGCCAGCAGCGTACCGGGAGTAGCGGCTTACAATGAGCAGTTCTTC. The encoded protein is CASSVPGVAAYNEQFF.

This clonotype was seen a handful of times. The chain employs TRBV4-2 and TRBJ2-1; 12 nucleotides align to TRBD2. The CDR3 contains 18 residues. With V trimmed by 4 bases and J by 6 bases, 13 bases remained unmatched. CDR1 and CDR2 (germline): LGHNA, YNFKEQ. CDR3 bases: TGTGCCAGCAGCCCCCGCCACCCACTAGCGGGAGGATTCAATGAGCAGTTCTTC. This translates into CASSPRHPLAGGFNEQFF.

CDR3: CASSSGLTDTQYF. The CDR3 nucleotides read TGTGCCAGCAGCTCCGGCCTTACAGATACGCAGTATTTT. This rearrangement joins TRBV12-3 or TRBV12-4 to TRBJ2-3; D gene uncertain. This CDR3 has 13 amino acids. Trimming cost V 6 bases and J 3 bases, with 10 bases left between them.

This clonotype has just a few counts. The chain recombines TRBV12-3 or TRBV12-4 with TRBJ2-1; TRBD2 matches at 13 bases. The trim removed 6 bases at V and 0 bases at J, leaving 11 bases unmatched. The CDR3 runs 19 residues. The CDR3 nucleotides read TGTGCCAGCAGCCCTCTTATACTAGCGGGGGGGCTCTCCTACAATGAGCAGTTCTTC. It yields the protein CASSPLILAGGLSYNEQFF.

This clonotype was observed many times. The genes are TRBV12-3 or TRBV12-4 and TRBJ2-3; D is possibly TRBD2 (6 bases). Trimming removed 0 bases at V and 6 bases at J, with 10 bases between. The CDR3 has 14 residues. CDR3 sequence (DNA): TGTGCCAGCAGTTTAGCCGGGGGTTGGGATACGCAGTATTTT. As protein: CASSLAGGWDTQYF.

This clonotype appeared a few times. The rearrangement uses TRBV4-2 and TRBJ2-7; TRBD1 matches at 9 bases. Germline values: CDR1 LGHNA, CDR2 YNFKEQ. V lost 4 bases, J lost 2 bases, and 6 bases stayed unmatched. The CDR3 runs 15 residues. The DNA of the CDR3 is TGTGCCAGCAGCCGAATCGGGACAGGGACCTACGAGCAGTACTTC. Amino acids: CASSRIGTGTYEQYF.

This clonotype was found a few times. The rearrangement joins TRBV4-2 to TRBJ2-7; D is perhaps TRBD1 (6 bases). V was trimmed by 1 base and J by 6 bases, leaving 13 bases between them. CDR1 is LGHNA and CDR2 is YNFKEQ in the germline V gene. The CDR3 is 14 amino acids. The CDR3 sequence: CASSQALQGTEQYF. CDR3 DNA sequence: TGTGCCAGCAGCCAAGCCCTACAGGGCACCGAGCAGTACTTC.

A few counts support this clonotype. V gene TRBV5-6 combines with J gene TRBJ2-1; 14 bases are shared with TRBD2. V gave up 4 bases and J gave up 0 bases; unmatched junction bases: 6. The CDR3 has 18 residues. CDR1 is SGHDT, CDR2 YYEEEE, per germline. The CDR3 DNA is TGTGCCAGCAGCCCGGGACTAGCGGGAGAAAACTCCTACAATGAGCAGTTCTTC. It translates to CASSPGLAGENSYNEQFF.

The genes are TRBV4-1 and TRBJ2-7; 10 bases match TRBD2. The CDR3 totals 18 residues. Germline lookup yields CDR1 MGHRA and CDR2 YSYEKL. V dropped 0 bases and J dropped 2; count of bases not matched to a gene: 10. The CDR3 protein is CASSQDSLAGVVTYEQYF. The CDR3 DNA reads as TGCGCCAGCAGCCAAGATTCGCTAGCGGGAGTTGTAACCTACGAGCAGTACTTC.